This T cell receptor beta chain derives from a study of spatial heterogeneity in lung cancer. Across the whole study: Every unique TCR and UMI combination, on average, appeared more than ten times in raw reads.

This CDR3 contains 14 residues. V was trimmed by 7 bases and J by 0 bases, leaving 10 bases between them. CDR1 and CDR2 from the germline V gene are SNHLY and FYNNEI. General observations from the study: In blood, ubiquitous expanded tumor TCRs appeared more at resection than follow-up.

Described time point: sample taken at primary tumor resection. A unique molecular identifier was attached to every TCR cDNA molecule. TCRdb reprocessed the 5' RACE reads with MiXCR, giving one entry per CDR3 protein. The sample comprises around 92,000 distinct CDR3 sequences, around 12% of which are singletons, and about 41% rests with the top ten. On this clonotype: The antigen is undetermined.

The rearrangement uses TRBV2 and TRBJ1-5; no firm D call. The sequence came from a male donor with early-stage non-small cell lung cancer. The material was PBMCs, obtained at surgery. CDR3 sequence: CASNADHSNQPQHF. The DNA for the CDR3 is TGTGCCAGCAATGCAGACCATAGCAATCAGCCCCAGCATTTT.